This T cell receptor beta chain is from a study of shared clonotypes between healthy human individuals. The CDR3 contains 15 residues. V lost 6 bases, J lost 5 bases, and 11 bases stayed unmatched. CDR1 MDHEN and CDR2 SYDVKM come from the germline V gene. Method: immunoSEQ multiplex PCR; TCRdb's copy keeps in-frame clones and lacks some. The table shows some 690,000 clones, with 90% occurring only once. This sequence was found in a man aged 18 to 35 in good health. Some clones in this sample may be carry-over from other donors' samples. V gene TRBV28 combines with J gene TRBJ2-7; TRBD1 agrees at 9 bases. Sequences were obtained from memory CD8+ T cells from PBMCs. Stated subset: CD45RO+ cells pooled with CCR7-negative TemRA cells. The CDR3 coding sequence is TGTGCCAGCAGAAACACAGGGGGCTTCGGCCACGAGCAGTACTTC. Residues: CASRNTGGFGHEQYF.